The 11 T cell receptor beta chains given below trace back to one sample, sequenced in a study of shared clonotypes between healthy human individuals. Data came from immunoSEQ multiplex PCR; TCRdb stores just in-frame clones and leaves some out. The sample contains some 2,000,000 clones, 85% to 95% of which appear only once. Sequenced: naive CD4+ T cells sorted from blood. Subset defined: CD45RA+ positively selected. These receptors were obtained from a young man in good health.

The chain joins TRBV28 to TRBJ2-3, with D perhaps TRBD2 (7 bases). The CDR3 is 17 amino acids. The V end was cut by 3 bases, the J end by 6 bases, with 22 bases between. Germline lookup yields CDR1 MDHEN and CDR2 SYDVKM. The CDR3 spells CASSFPRVGGGADTQYF. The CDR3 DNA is TGTGCCAGCAGTTTTCCCAGAGTGGGAGGGGGTGCGGATACGCAGTATTTT.

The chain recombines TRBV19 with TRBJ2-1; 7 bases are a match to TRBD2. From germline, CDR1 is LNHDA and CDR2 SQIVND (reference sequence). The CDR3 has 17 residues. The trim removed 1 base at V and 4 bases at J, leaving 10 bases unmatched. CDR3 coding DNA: TGTGCCAGTAGTATAGTATCCCCTAGCGGAGCTTACAATGAGCAGTTCTTC. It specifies CASSIVSPSGAYNEQFF. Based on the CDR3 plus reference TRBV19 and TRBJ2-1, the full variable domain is DGGITQSPKYLFRKEGQNVTLSCEQNLNHDAMYWYRQDPGQGLRLIYYSQIVNDFQKGDIAEGYSVSREKKESFPLTVTSAQKNPTAFYLCASSIVSPSGAYNEQFFGPGTRLTVL.

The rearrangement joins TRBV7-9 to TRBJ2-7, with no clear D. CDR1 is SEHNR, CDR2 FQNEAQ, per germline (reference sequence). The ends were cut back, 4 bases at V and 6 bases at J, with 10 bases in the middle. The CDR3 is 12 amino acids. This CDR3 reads CASSSYLREQYF. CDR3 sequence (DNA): TGTGCCAGCAGCTCCTATCTCCGCGAGCAGTACTTC.

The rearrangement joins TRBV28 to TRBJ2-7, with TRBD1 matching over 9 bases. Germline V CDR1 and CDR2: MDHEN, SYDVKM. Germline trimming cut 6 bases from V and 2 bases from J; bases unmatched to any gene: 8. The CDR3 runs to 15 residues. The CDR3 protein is CASSLGDRATYEQYF. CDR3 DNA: TGTGCCAGCAGCCTCGGGGACAGGGCTACCTACGAGCAGTACTTC.

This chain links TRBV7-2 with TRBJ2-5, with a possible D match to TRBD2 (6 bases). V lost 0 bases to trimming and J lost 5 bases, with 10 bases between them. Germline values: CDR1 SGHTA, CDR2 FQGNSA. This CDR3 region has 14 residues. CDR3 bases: TGTGCCAGCAGCTTAGCGGGGGGTCTGGAGACCCAGTACTTC. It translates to CASSLAGGLETQYF.

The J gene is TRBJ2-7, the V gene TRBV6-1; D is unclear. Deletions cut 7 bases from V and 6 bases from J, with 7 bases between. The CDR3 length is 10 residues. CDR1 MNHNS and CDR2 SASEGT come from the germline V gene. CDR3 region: CASNWGEQYF. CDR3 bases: TGTGCCAGCAATTGGGGCGAGCAGTACTTC.

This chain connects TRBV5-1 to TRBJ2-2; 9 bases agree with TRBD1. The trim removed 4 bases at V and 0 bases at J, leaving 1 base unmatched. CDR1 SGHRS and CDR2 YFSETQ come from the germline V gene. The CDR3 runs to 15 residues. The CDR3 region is CASSGDRANTGELFF. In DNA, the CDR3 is TGCGCCAGCAGCGGGGACAGGGCGAACACCGGGGAGCTGTTTTTT.

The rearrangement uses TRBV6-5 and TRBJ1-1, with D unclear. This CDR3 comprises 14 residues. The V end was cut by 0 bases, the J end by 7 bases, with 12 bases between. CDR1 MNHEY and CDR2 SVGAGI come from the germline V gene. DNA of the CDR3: TGTGCCAGCAGTTACTCTTACGGATCACTTGAAGCTTTCTTT. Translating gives CASSYSYGSLEAFF.

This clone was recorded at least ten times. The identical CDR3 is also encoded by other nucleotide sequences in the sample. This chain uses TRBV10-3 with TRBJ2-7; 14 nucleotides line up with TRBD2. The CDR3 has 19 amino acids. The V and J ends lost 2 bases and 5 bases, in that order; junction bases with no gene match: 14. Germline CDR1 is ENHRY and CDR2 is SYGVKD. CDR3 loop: CAISEGTSGRIGGDHEQYF. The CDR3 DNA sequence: TGTGCCATCAGTGAGGGGACTAGCGGGAGAATAGGAGGTGACCACGAGCAGTACTTC.

The CDR3 loop is CASVLGQVNQPQHF. In nucleotides, the CDR3 is TGTGCTAGTGTCTTGGGACAGGTCAATCAGCCCCAGCATTTT. The chain employs TRBV12-5 and TRBJ1-5; the match to TRBD1 covers 8 bases. The CDR3 runs 14 residues. In germline, CDR1 is LGHNT, CDR2 FRNRAP. V shed 7 bases, J shed 3 bases, and the junction held 5 bases outside the gene matches.

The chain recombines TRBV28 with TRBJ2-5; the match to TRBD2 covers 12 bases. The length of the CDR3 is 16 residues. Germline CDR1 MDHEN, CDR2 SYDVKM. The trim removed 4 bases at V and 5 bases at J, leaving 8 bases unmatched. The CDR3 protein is CASSSPSGGAGETQYF. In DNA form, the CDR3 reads TGTGCCAGCAGTTCTCCTAGCGGGGGGGCCGGGGAGACCCAGTACTTC.